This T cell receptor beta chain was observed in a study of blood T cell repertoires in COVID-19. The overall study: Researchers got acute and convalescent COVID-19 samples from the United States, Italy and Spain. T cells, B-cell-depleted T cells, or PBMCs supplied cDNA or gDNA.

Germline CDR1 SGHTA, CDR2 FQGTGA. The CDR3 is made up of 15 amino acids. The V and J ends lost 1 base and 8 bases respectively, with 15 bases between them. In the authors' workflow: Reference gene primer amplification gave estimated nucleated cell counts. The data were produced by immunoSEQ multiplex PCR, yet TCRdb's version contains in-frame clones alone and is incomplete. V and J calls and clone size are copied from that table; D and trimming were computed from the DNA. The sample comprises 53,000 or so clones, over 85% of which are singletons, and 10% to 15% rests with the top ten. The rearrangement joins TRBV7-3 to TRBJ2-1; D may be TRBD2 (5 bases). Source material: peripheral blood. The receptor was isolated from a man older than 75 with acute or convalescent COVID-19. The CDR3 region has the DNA TGTGCCAGCAGCTTAAACATTCGGGGTAAAGATGAGCAGTTCTTC. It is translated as CASSLNIRGKDEQFF.